This T cell receptor beta chain derives from a study of blood T cell repertoires in COVID-19. Turning to the study itself: Whether acute or convalescent, the COVID-19 samples came from the United States, Italy and Spain. Sources were T cells, B-cell-depleted T cells, or PBMCs; the material itself was cDNA or gDNA.

This clone was counted only a few times. As handled by the study authors: Estimation of nucleated cell counts was performed using reference gene primer amplification. Measured with immunoSEQ multiplex PCR; TCRdb has only the in-frame clones, and not every one. Clonal size and the V and J genes are those of that table, whereas D and trimming came from the DNA. Here the sample spans about 59,000 clones, 80% to 95% being singletons. The origin of this receptor is an elderly man with acute or convalescent COVID-19. Sequencing input: peripheral blood.

CDR3 in DNA: TGTGCCAGTAGTAAATTGCCCGGGACAGGGAGTACTGAAGCTTTCTTT. This sequence encodes CASSKLPGTGSTEAFF. This chain joins TRBV19 and TRBJ1-1; 9 bases line up with TRBD1. V trimming: 4 bases; J trimming: 5 bases; junction bases outside the gene matches: 11. Germline assignment: CDR1 LNHDA and CDR2 SQIVND (reference sequence). There are 16 residues in the CDR3. The full variable domain, its missing parts supplied by reference TRBV19 and TRBJ1-1, is DGGITQSPKYLFRKEGQNVTLSCEQNLNHDAMYWYRQDPGQGLRLIYYSQIVNDFQKGDIAEGYSVSREKKESFPLTVTSAQKNPTAFYLCASSKLPGTGSTEAFFGQGTRLTVV.